These T cell receptor beta chains were read from a single sample in a study of blood T cell repertoires in COVID-19. Profiled with immunoSEQ multiplex PCR; TCRdb holds only in-frame clones, not every one. The data contain around 330,000 clones, roughly 87% of them singletons. The sample comprised PBMCs or T cells enriched from blood (not recorded which). The receptors originated from a woman younger than 30 who had recovered from COVID-19. Each CDR3 is given with its conserved first and last residue. Clone size appears in some rows only: once, few, many, or a class for an expanded clone.

cdr3_aa	clone_size	v_call	j_call
CASSPPGLSGRLDTQYF	NA	TRBV7-3	TRBJ2-3
CASSPRGRSSDTQYF	NA	TRBV7-3	TRBJ2-3
CASSETTGVGYGYTF	NA	TRBV9	TRBJ1-2
CASSRSGLADSYEQYF	NA	TRBV5-1	TRBJ2-7
CASSLSSQGFKGAKKNTEAFF	NA	TRBV27	TRBJ1-1
CASSFQASGVETQYF	few	TRBV7-3	TRBJ2-5
CASSYLQGITDTQYF	NA	TRBV6-5	TRBJ2-3
CASSTGGNEKLFF	NA	TRBV7-8	TRBJ1-4
CASSTWTSEYEQYF	few	TRBV5-6	TRBJ2-7
CASSQGGYLGATNEKLFF	NA	TRBV4-3	TRBJ1-4
CASSIVGTVGNTIYF	NA	TRBV19	TRBJ1-3
CASSPSTPRVTGELFF	NA	TRBV7-2	TRBJ2-2
CASSLRSSGRMKETQYF	NA	TRBV5-1	TRBJ2-5
CASSPSGQQETQYF	NA	TRBV19	TRBJ2-5
CASSLPSPGTGSAEAFF	NA	TRBV28	TRBJ1-1
CASSAQLAGLDNEQFF	NA	TRBV5-4	TRBJ2-1
CASAPITFNIQYF	NA	TRBV7-9	TRBJ2-4
CASSRMDSDYSNQPQHF	NA	TRBV21-1	TRBJ1-5
CASSHLELTGDEQFF	once	TRBV3-1/TRBV3-2	TRBJ2-1
CASGLVPGYGYTF	NA	TRBV12-5	TRBJ1-2
CATSKGQEPFPRYAF	NA	TRBV24-1	TRBJ1-2
CASSFGDFYEQYF	few	TRBV11-2	TRBJ2-7
CASSLIPKQEGLAGGGNEQFF	NA	TRBV6-2/TRBV6-3	TRBJ2-1
CASSLLAGITGELFF	NA	TRBV18	TRBJ2-2
CASSIDHLGWTGRGYTF	NA	TRBV19	TRBJ1-2
CASSSGRTQYF	NA	TRBV6-2/TRBV6-3	TRBJ2-3
CASTRTGDTGELFF	NA	TRBV25-1	TRBJ2-2
CASSPYTGNEQFF	NA	TRBV9	TRBJ2-1
CASSSRTGINEKLFF	NA	TRBV7-9	TRBJ1-4
CASSPEKWLNSPLHF	NA	TRBV3-1/TRBV3-2	TRBJ1-6
CASSLFGGRAYNEQFF	NA	TRBV7-3	TRBJ2-1
CASSQDVREAYGYTF	NA	TRBV4-2	TRBJ1-2